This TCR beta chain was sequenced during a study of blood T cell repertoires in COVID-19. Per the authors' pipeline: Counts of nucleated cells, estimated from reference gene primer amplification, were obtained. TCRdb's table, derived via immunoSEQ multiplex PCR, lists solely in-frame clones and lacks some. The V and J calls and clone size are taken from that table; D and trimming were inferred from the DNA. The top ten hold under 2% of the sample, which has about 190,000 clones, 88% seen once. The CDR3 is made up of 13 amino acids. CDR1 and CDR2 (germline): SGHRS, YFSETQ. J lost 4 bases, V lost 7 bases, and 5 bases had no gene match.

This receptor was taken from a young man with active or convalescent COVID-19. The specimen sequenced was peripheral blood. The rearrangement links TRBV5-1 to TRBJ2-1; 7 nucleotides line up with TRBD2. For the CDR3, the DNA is TGCGCCAGCGCCCGGGGGGATTACAATGAGCAGTTCTTC. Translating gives CASARGDYNEQFF.